This TCR beta chain was identified during a study of T cell repertoires in cytomegalovirus infection (dated by TCRdb to between 2017 and 2020). Background on the whole study: Donor HLA type was relevant to the analysis, as public TCR beta signatures indicated carriage of CMV infection together with the matching HLA type. General findings and caveats noted by the study authors: The ex vivo response was dominated by HLA-C-restricted CMV-specific TCR beta clonotypes, and the single most frequent clonotype in two of eight donors was supplied by these HLA-C-restricted clonotypes. Carriers of CMV infection plus the relevant HLA type were discriminated by the cumulative frequency of public TCR beta family members in the study cohort and in an independent approximately 400-donor cohort.

For sequencing, an Illumina HiSeq 1500 was employed. TCRdb reanalyzed the raw reads on its own, using fastp at Q25 for trimming and MiXCR for clone calling, and kept in-frame beta chains. One record per CDR3 amino acid sequence lists the most common genes and DNA. Within this sample are fewer than 550,000 distinct CDR3 sequences, with 16% of them counted one time only. The top ten clonotypes cover roughly 25% of the sample. V is cut by 5 bases and J by 3 bases, and the space between the germline ends is 3 bases. There are 11 amino acids in the CDR3, from cysteine to phenylalanine inclusive. The entry retains the CDR3 DNA only, 33 bases that are in frame from base 1. Looking up the germline V gene yields CDR1 MDHEN and CDR2 SYDVKM. This clonotype was picked up many times. The target of this receptor is not known. No much larger clonotype is one base removed from it; base qualities were not supplied.

Material for sequencing was CD8+ T cells from PBMCs. In this chain, TRBV28 is recombined with TRBJ2-3; the D gene assignment is ambiguous. The sequence derives from a human donor in good health (CMV status not recorded). Some clones in this sample may be carry-over from other donors' samples. The DNA sequence follows: TGTGCCAGCAGTGAAACAGATACGCAGTATTTT. The encoded protein is CASSETDTQYF.